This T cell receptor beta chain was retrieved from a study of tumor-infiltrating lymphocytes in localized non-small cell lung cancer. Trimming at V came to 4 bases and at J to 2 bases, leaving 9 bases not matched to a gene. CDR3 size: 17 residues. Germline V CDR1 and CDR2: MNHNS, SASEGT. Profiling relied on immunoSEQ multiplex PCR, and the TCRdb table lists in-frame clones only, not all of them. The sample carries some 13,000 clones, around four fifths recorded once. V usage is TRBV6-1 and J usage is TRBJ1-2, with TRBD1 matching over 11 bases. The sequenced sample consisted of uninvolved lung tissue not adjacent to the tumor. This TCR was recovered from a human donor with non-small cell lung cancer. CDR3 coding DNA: TGTGCCAGCAGTGGAAGGGGGGGGACAGGGGGGAACTATGGCTACACCTTC. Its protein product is CASSGRGGTGGNYGYTF.